The 11 T cell receptor beta chains in this list originate from one sample, sequenced in a study of blood T cell repertoires in COVID-19. Only in-frame clones appear in the TCRdb table, and some are missing; sequencing was by immunoSEQ multiplex PCR. The data contain about 58,000 clones, around 89% of them singletons. Sequencing was done on a sample of peripheral blood. These TCRs come from a man aged 60 to 75 with active COVID-19.

The chain carries TRBV27 and TRBJ2-7; TRBD2 matches at 9 bases. The CDR3 consists of 15 residues. Losses at the gene ends were 6 bases for V and 2 bases for J; bases not matched to a gene: 8. The germline CDR1 and CDR2 sequences are MNHEY and SMNVEV (reference sequence). CDR3 protein: CASRRSRGGTYEQYF. Here the CDR3 DNA reads TGTGCCAGCAGGAGGTCGCGGGGGGGGACCTACGAGCAGTACTTC.

A single count supports this clone. The chain joins TRBV3-1 (or the pseudogene TRBV3-2) to TRBJ2-3, with 12 bases fitting TRBD2. J gave up 6 bases and V 3 bases, and 4 bases lay outside the gene matches. The germline gives CDR1 LGHDT, CDR2 YNNKEL (reference sequence). The CDR3 consists of 15 residues. The CDR3 nucleotides read TGTGCCAGCAGCCAGACTAGCGGGGGTTTGGATACGCAGTATTTT. Residues: CASSQTSGGLDTQYF.

The chain couples TRBV5-4 to TRBJ1-4, with a possible D match to TRBD1 (5 bases). The ends were cut back, 3 bases at V and 2 bases at J, with 11 bases in the middle. Germline lookup yields CDR1 SGHNT and CDR2 YYREEE (reference sequence). This CDR3 has 15 amino acids. The CDR3 DNA sequence: TGTGCCAGCAGCTCCAGACAGACCACTAATGAAAAACTGTTTTTT. This translates into CASSSRQTTNEKLFF. Looking up the rest from reference TRBV5-4 and TRBJ1-4 gives the full variable domain: ETGVTQSPTHLIKTRGQQVTLRCSSQSGHNTVSWYQQALGQGPQFIFQYYREEENGRGNFPPRFSGLQFPNYSSELNVNALELDDSALYLCASSSRQTTNEKLFFGSGTQLSVL.

This clone has a handful of counts. V and J are TRBV19 and TRBJ1-2, with TRBD1 matching 7 bases. The CDR3 has 13 amino acids. The trim removed 9 bases at V and 2 bases at J, leaving 6 bases unmatched. Germline CDR1 LNHDA, CDR2 SQIVND (reference sequence). The CDR3 DNA reads as TGTGCCAGCTGGGACAGCAAGAACTATGGCTACACCTTC. It is translated as CASWDSKNYGYTF.

This chain connects TRBV7-9 to TRBJ2-7; D call uncertain. V was pared by 5 bases and J by 4 bases, with 15 bases between. Germline CDR1 SEHNR, CDR2 FQNEAQ (reference sequence). The CDR3 is 14 amino acids. The CDR3 here is CASSHRTASYEQYF. DNA of the CDR3: TGTGCCAGCAGCCATAGAACAGCCTCATACGAGCAGTACTTC.

The chain is built from TRBV2 and TRBJ2-2, with D possibly TRBD2 on 5 matching bases. Trimming stripped 2 bases from V and 7 bases from J, with 8 bases between. Germline V gives CDR1 SNHLY, CDR2 FYNNEI. The CDR3 has 13 residues. The CDR3 DNA reads TGTGCCAGCAGTGAATCGAGGGACGGGGAGCTGTTTTTT. Residues: CASSESRDGELFF.

The rearrangement joins TRBV2 to TRBJ2-7; D might be TRBD2 (6 bases). The germline V gene encodes CDR1 SNHLY and CDR2 FYNNEI. V lost 1 base to trimming and J lost 4 bases, with 11 bases between them. This CDR3 spans 14 amino acids. The CDR3 nucleotides are TGTGCCAGCAGTGAAGGGGGACTCCGATACGAGCAGTACTTC. It codes for CASSEGGLRYEQYF.

The chain couples TRBV7-8 to TRBJ2-7; unclear D gene. There are 16 residues in the CDR3. V lost 2 bases, J lost 0 bases, and 14 bases lay in between. Germline V gives CDR1 SGHVS, CDR2 FQNEAQ. Written as DNA, the CDR3 is TGTGCCAGCAGCTTAAAATCTACTCCGAGCTCCTACGAGCAGTACTTC. It is translated as CASSLKSTPSSYEQYF. The full variable domain, completed using reference TRBV7-8 and TRBJ2-7, is GAGVSQSPRYKVAKRGQDVALRCDPISGHVSLFWYQQALGQGPEFLTYFQNEAQLDKSGLPSDRFFAERPEGSVSTLKIQRTQQEDSAVYLCASSLKSTPSSYEQYFGPGTRLTVT.

This chain uses TRBV6-1 with TRBJ2-3; 7 nucleotides match TRBD2. The CDR3 length is 16 residues. Germline V gene sequence: CDR1 MNHNS, CDR2 SASEGT. With V trimmed by 3 bases and J by 1 base, 7 bases remained unmatched. CDR3 amino acids: CASSELGTTGTDTQYF. Here the CDR3 DNA reads TGTGCCAGCAGTGAGCTCGGGACTACAGGCACAGATACGCAGTATTTT.

The chain couples TRBV15 to TRBJ1-6; 8 nucleotides agree with TRBD1. Germline V gene sequence: CDR1 LNHNV, CDR2 YYDKDF (reference sequence). The V segment lost 5 bases and the J segment 10 bases; nucleotides outside the gene matches: 13. The CDR3 spans 16 residues. The CDR3 sequence: CATSAGRTGSKSPLHF. CDR3 sequence (DNA): TGTGCCACCAGCGCAGGCCGGACAGGGTCAAAATCACCCCTCCACTTT.

In this sample, this clone turned up once. V gene TRBV4-2 combines with J gene TRBJ2-1; 12 nucleotides agree with TRBD2. The CDR3 consists of 20 residues. The V gene's germline CDR1 is LGHNA and CDR2 YNFKEQ. With V trimmed by 0 bases and J by 0 bases, 9 bases remained unmatched. The CDR3 region has the DNA TGTGCCAGCAGCCAAGAGTCTAGCGGGAGGGCCTTTGGCTCCTACAATGAGCAGTTCTTC. Residues: CASSQESSGRAFGSYNEQFF.